This record concerns one T cell receptor beta chain sequence. These data originate in a study of shared clonotypes between healthy human individuals. TCRdb keeps only in-frame clones here, not all; method: immunoSEQ multiplex PCR. The profile shows around 1.9 million clones, roughly 91% of them singletons. The CDR3 runs to 13 residues. Trimming cost V 5 bases and J 5 bases, with 12 bases left between them. Germline values: CDR1 LNHNV, CDR2 YYDKDF (reference sequence). Naive CD8 isolation took CD45RO-negative cells positively selected for CCR7 and excluded terminally differentiated effector memory CD45RA+ cells.

The receptor was isolated from a man between 18 and 35 years old in good health. Some clones in this sample may be carry-over from other donors' samples. The sample taken for sequencing was naive CD8+ T cells from PBMCs. The gene calls are TRBV15 and TRBJ1-2; a weak D match, TRBD1 (5 bases). DNA for the CDR3: TGTGCCACCAGCGCCGAGACAGAGTATGGCTACACCTTC. Protein product: CATSAETEYGYTF.